These 21 T cell receptor beta chains were sequenced from one sample in a study of T cells in narcolepsy. Profiling relied on immunoSEQ multiplex PCR, and the TCRdb table lists in-frame clones only, not all of them. Of 27,000 or so clones in the sample, approximately 80% were seen once. The source material was CD45RA- memory CD4+ T cells from PBMCs. Receptor source: a human donor with narcolepsy.

This clone appeared a single time. The gene calls are TRBV7-2 and TRBJ1-2, with a weak D call TRBD1 (6 bases). The CDR3 covers 15 residues. V was cut by 5 bases and J by 6 bases, with 19 bases left in between. CDR1 is SGHTA and CDR2 is FQGNSA in the germline V gene. This CDR3 is CASSPPGQGNNGYTF. The DNA for the CDR3 is TGTGCCAGCAGCCCGCCGGGACAAGGGAATAATGGCTACACCTTC.

This clone was seen only once. The chain recombines TRBV6-6 with TRBJ1-5; D is possibly TRBD1 (5 bases). The V end lost 2 bases, the J end lost 7 bases, and 12 bases lay between the germline ends. Germline CDR1 MNHNY, CDR2 SVGAGI (reference sequence). This CDR3 region has 14 residues. CDR3 amino acids: CASSYGRVEQPQHF. DNA for the CDR3: TGTGCCAGCAGTTACGGCAGGGTAGAACAGCCCCAGCATTTT.

The V gene is TRBV6-5, the J gene TRBJ2-7; 9 nucleotides agree with TRBD2. Trimming at V came to 5 bases and at J to 2 bases, leaving 1 base not matched to a gene. The CDR3 consists of 13 residues. Per the germline V gene, CDR1 is MNHEY and CDR2 is SVGAGI. The DNA of the CDR3 is TGTGCCAGCAGTAGCGGGGGGACCTACGAGCAGTACTTC. Translation: CASSSGGTYEQYF.

The chain couples TRBV18 to TRBJ2-5, with 10 positions matching TRBD1. CDR1 is KGHSH, CDR2 LQKENI, per germline. The CDR3 is 14 residues long. Unmatched junction bases numbered 3, after V lost 2 bases and J lost 6 bases. CDR3 loop: CASSPGTGEKTQYF. CDR3 nucleotide sequence: TGTGCCAGCTCACCAGGGACAGGGGAGAAGACCCAGTACTTC.

This chain joins TRBV4-2 and TRBJ2-1; TRBD2 agrees at 14 bases. The V segment lost 2 bases and the J segment 9 bases; nucleotides outside the gene matches: 6. The CDR3 covers 16 residues. Germline lookup yields CDR1 LGHNA and CDR2 YNFKEQ. The CDR3 loop reads CASSQQTSGGAGEQFF. CDR3 DNA sequence: TGTGCCAGCAGCCAACAGACTAGCGGGGGGGCAGGTGAGCAGTTCTTC.

This clone was seen only a few times. The rearrangement links TRBV11-3 to TRBJ2-2; D unclear. CDR1 SGHNT and CDR2 YENEEA come from the germline V gene. V lost 0 bases and J lost 3, with 2 bases in between. The CDR3 spans 13 residues. The CDR3 loop reads CASSLEDTGELFF. DNA of the CDR3: TGTGCCAGCAGCTTAGAGGACACCGGGGAGCTGTTTTTT.

This clone has more than one count but fewer than ten. The chain has TRBV5-5 and TRBJ1-2, with a possible D match to TRBD1 (5 bases). V was clipped by 3 bases and J by 7 bases, with 22 bases between them. CDR1 SGHKS and CDR2 YYEKEE come from the germline V gene (reference sequence). The CDR3 consists of 16 residues. As DNA, the CDR3 is TGTGCCAGCAGCTCGGCCCCCATCTCTCTGGGGGGTGGCTACACCTTC. Its translation is CASSSAPISLGGGYTF.

The chain links TRBV6-4 to TRBJ2-2; D not certain. This CDR3 is built from 14 residues. Trimming cost V 6 bases and J 4 bases, with 12 bases left between them. Per the germline V gene, CDR1 is MRHNA and CDR2 is SNTAGT. DNA for the CDR3: TGTGCCAGCAGCCGGCTTCCGTCCACCGGGGAGCTGTTTTTT. Amino acids: CASSRLPSTGELFF.

The chain carries TRBV9 and TRBJ2-2; D is ambiguous. Looked up from germline, CDR1 is SGDLS and CDR2 is YYNGEE. Trimming cost V 1 base and J 6 bases, with 4 bases left between them. CDR3 length: 12 residues. The CDR3 bases are TGTGCCAGCAGCGTATTGTCCGGGGAGCTGTTTTTT. The encoded protein is CASSVLSGELFF.

The genes are TRBV30 and TRBJ1-6; possible D gene TRBD1, 5 bases. CDR3 size: 15 residues. V lost 5 bases and J 5 bases, leaving 16 bases between the germline ends. Germline loops: CDR1 GTSNPN, CDR2 SVGIG (reference sequence). The CDR3 DNA follows: TGTGCCTGGGGGGGGGTAAAGGGTGATAATTCACCCCTCCACTTT. As protein: CAWGGVKGDNSPLHF. Variable domain in full (rest from reference TRBV30 and TRBJ1-6): SQTIHQWPATLVQPVGSPLSLECTVEGTSNPNLYWYRQAAGRGLQLLFYSVGIGQISSEVPQNLSASRPQDRQFILSSKKLLLSDSGFYLCAWGGVKGDNSPLHFGNGTRLTVT.

This sequence joins TRBV4-1 and TRBJ2-1, with D hard to call. Germline CDR1 and CDR2: MGHRA and YSYEKL. The CDR3 loop spans 13 amino acids. Trimming took off 5 bases at V and 8 bases at J, with 13 bases between the two ends. The CDR3 loop is CASSNRRLDEQFF. The CDR3 DNA is TGCGCCAGCAGCAATCGGCGGCTCGATGAGCAGTTCTTC.

This chain joins TRBV7-8 and TRBJ2-1; D gene ambiguous. From germline, CDR1 is SGHVS and CDR2 FQNEAQ. V gave up 5 bases and J gave up 6 bases, with 17 bases separating them. This CDR3 is built from 15 residues. The DNA for the CDR3 is TGTGCCAGCAGCCCCGAAAGAGCGAGGAGCAATGAGCAGTTCTTC. It translates to CASSPERARSNEQFF.

Here the CDR3 reads CASSSSRRDRGEQYF. Written as DNA, the CDR3 is TGTGCCAGCAGCTCGTCGCGTCGGGACAGGGGCGAGCAGTACTTC. The chain joins TRBV11-1 to TRBJ2-7, with 10 positions matching TRBD1. V trimming: 4 bases; J trimming: 6 bases; junction bases outside the gene matches: 9. CDR3 length: 15 residues. CDR1 is SGHAT and CDR2 is FQDESV in the germline V gene (reference sequence).

The chain carries TRBV6-1 and TRBJ2-3; weak D call: TRBD1 (5 bases). Trimming left V 8 bases short and J 5 bases short, with 11 bases between. The CDR3 is made up of 12 amino acids. Germline V CDR1 and CDR2: MNHNS, SASEGT. CDR3 DNA sequence: TGTGCCAGCGCAGGGTTTCGAGATACGCAGTATTTT. Protein product: CASAGFRDTQYF.

The rearrangement uses TRBV18 and TRBJ1-5; TRBD1 matches at 8 bases. The CDR3 is 16 residues long. The junction had 4 bases not matched to a gene; V was cut back by 3 bases and J by 0 bases. The germline CDR1 and CDR2 sequences are KGHSH and LQKENI. The CDR3 loop reads CASSPDRGNSNQPQHF. The CDR3 nucleotides are TGTGCCAGCTCACCCGACAGGGGAAATAGCAATCAGCCCCAGCATTTT.

CDR3: CASSRGGPAYNEQFF. In DNA form, the CDR3 reads TGTGCCAGCAGCCGCGGGGGGCCCGCCTACAATGAGCAGTTCTTC. J is TRBJ2-1 and V is TRBV6-6; TRBD2 matches 8 bases. From germline, CDR1 is MNHNY and CDR2 SVGAGI (reference sequence). Trimming at V came to 6 bases and at J to 2 bases, leaving 6 bases not matched to a gene. The CDR3 runs to 15 residues.

The chain uses TRBV2 and TRBJ2-3; no clear D. The CDR3 length is 15 residues. V was trimmed by 11 bases and J by 6 bases, leaving 24 bases between them. Germline loops: CDR1 SNHLY, CDR2 FYNNEI. The CDR3 is CALGPLERGVDTQYF. The CDR3 DNA reads as TGTGCCCTCGGACCCCTAGAGAGAGGTGTGGATACGCAGTATTTT. The whole variable domain, remainder taken from reference TRBV2 and TRBJ2-3, is EPEVTQTPSHQVTQMGQEVILRCVPISNHLYFYWYRQILGQKVEFLVSFYNNEISEKSEIFDDQFSVERPDGSNFTLKIRSTKLEDSAMYFCALGPLERGVDTQYFGPGTRLTVL.

The V gene is TRBV6-1, the J gene TRBJ1-4, with no clear D. Germline loops: CDR1 MNHNS, CDR2 SASEGT. This CDR3 has 12 residues. V was trimmed by 6 bases and J by 13 bases, leaving 15 bases between them. The CDR3 DNA is TGTGCCAGCAGAGCAAGCTCAGGTTCACTGTTTTTT. Protein sequence: CASRASSGSLFF.

The V call is TRBV5-4, the J call TRBJ1-2, with D unclear. V was pared by 0 bases and J by 4 bases, with 10 bases between. The CDR3 is made up of 14 amino acids. Germline V CDR1 and CDR2: SGHNT, YYREEE (reference sequence). The CDR3 reads CASSLGTALYGYTF. For the CDR3, the DNA is TGTGCCAGCAGCTTGGGCACAGCCCTCTATGGCTACACCTTC.

The rearrangement joins TRBV14 to TRBJ2-2; D is uncertain. The CDR3 is 14 residues long. Trimming removed 3 bases from V and 2 bases from J, with 7 bases in between. CDR1 SGHDN and CDR2 FVKESK come from the germline V gene. Here the CDR3 reads CASSQQHNTGELFF. The CDR3 DNA reads as TGTGCCAGCAGCCAGCAACACAACACCGGGGAGCTGTTTTTT.

The chain links TRBV11-3 to TRBJ1-1, with TRBD1 matching 7 bases. CDR3 length: 18 amino acids. The J segment lost 4 bases and the V segment lost 3 bases, leaving 17 bases of the junction unmatched. CDR1 is SGHNT and CDR2 is YENEEA in the germline V gene. The CDR3 is CASSFSPGTDRAGTEAFF. In DNA, the CDR3 is TGTGCCAGCAGCTTTTCTCCCGGAACAGACAGGGCGGGCACTGAAGCTTTCTTT.